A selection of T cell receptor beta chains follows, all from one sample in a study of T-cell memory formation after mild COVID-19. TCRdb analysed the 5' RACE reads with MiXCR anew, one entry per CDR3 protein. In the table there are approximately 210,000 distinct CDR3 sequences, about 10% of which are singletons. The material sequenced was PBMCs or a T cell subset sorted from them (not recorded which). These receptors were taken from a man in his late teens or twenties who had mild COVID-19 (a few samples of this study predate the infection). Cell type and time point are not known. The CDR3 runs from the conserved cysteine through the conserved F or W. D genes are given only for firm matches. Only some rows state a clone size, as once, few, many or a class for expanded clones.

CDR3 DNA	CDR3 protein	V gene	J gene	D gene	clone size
TGCAGTGAAATCGGAAATAGACAGGGGGATGAGCAGTTCTTC	CSEIGNRQGDEQFF	TRBV20-1	TRBJ2-1	TRBD1	NA
TGTGCCATCATGGGACTAGCGGGGGGTCAAGAGACCCAGTACTTC	CAIMGLAGGQETQYF	TRBV10-3	TRBJ2-5	TRBD2	NA
TGTGCCAGCAGTTTAGGTCGTAGCGGTGATGAGCAGTTCTTC	CASSLGRSGDEQFF	TRBV12-3/TRBV12-4	TRBJ2-1	NA	NA
TGTGCCAGCAGCGTAGGGCCCCGGGGCGCAGCTTTCTTT	CASSVGPRGAAFF	TRBV9	TRBJ1-1	NA	few
TGTGCCAGCCAGGGACAGGGGAGGAACACTGAAGCTTTCTTT	CASQGQGRNTEAFF	TRBV12-3/TRBV12-4	TRBJ1-1	TRBD1	few
TGCGCCAGCAGCCATCTAGAAGACAATGAGCAGTTCTTC	CASSHLEDNEQFF	TRBV4-3	TRBJ2-1	NA	NA
TGTGCCAGCAGTTTAGCTGAGCGGGGGTCACCCCTCCACTTT	CASSLAERGSPLHF	TRBV12-3/TRBV12-4	TRBJ1-6	NA	NA
TGCGCCAGCAGCCAAGATTTGCGGGGAGGCGGTGAAAAACTGTTTTTT	CASSQDLRGGGEKLFF	TRBV4-3	TRBJ1-4	NA	NA
TGTGCCAGCAGAAAATCCGGGTCTTATGGCTACACCTTC	CASRKSGSYGYTF	TRBV12-3/TRBV12-4	TRBJ1-2	NA	NA
TGTGCCAGCAGCTTAGTTCGACTAGCAGGGCGCGAGACCCAGTACTTC	CASSLVRLAGRETQYF	TRBV7-2	TRBJ2-5	TRBD2	few
TGTGCCAGCAGCCGACTAAGGATGGTGACACATCTAAGCTCTGGAAACACCATATATTTT	CASSRLRMVTHLSSGNTIYF	TRBV6-5	TRBJ1-3	NA	NA
TGTGCCAGCAGACCTCCGGGGCTAAACTATGGCTACACCTTC	CASRPPGLNYGYTF	TRBV7-2	TRBJ1-2	NA	NA